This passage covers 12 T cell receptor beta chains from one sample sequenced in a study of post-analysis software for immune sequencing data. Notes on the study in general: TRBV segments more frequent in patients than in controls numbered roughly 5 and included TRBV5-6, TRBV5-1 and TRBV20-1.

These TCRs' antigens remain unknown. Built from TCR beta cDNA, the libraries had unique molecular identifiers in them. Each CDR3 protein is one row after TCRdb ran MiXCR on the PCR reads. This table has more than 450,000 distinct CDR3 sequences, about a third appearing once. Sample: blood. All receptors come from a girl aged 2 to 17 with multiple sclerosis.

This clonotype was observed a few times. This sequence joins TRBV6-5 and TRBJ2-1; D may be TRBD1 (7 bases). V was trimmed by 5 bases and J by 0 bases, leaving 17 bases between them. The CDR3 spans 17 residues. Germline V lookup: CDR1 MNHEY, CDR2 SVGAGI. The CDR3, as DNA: TGTGCCAGCAGTGTACTTGGCGGGGACAGCTCCTACAATGAGCAGTTCTTC. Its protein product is CASSVLGGDSSYNEQFF.

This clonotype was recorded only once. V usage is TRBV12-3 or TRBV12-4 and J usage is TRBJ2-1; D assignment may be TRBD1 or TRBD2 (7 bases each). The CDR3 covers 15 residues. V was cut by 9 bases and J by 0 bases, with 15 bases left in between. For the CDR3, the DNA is TGTGCCAGTCAGGGGGGGGTCCACTCCTACAATGAGCAGTTCTTC. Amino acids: CASQGGVHSYNEQFF.

The CDR3, as DNA: TGTGCCAGCAGTTTGATCCAGGGCTGGGACAATGAGCAGTTCTTC. It encodes CASSLIQGWDNEQFF. The rearrangement links TRBV12-3 or TRBV12-4 to TRBJ2-1; D is possibly TRBD1 (5 bases). CDR3 size: 15 residues. The V gene lost 3 bases and the J gene lost 5 bases, with 14 bases spanning the gap.

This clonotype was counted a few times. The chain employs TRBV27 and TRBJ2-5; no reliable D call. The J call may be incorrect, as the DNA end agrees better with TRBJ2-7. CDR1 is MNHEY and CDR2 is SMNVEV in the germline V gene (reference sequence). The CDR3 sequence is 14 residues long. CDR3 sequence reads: CASSSTVPFPEQYF. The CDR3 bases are TGTGCCAGCAGTTCCACGGTACCCTTCCCCGAGCAGTACTTC.

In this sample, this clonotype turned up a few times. In DNA form, the CDR3 reads TGCAGTGCTAGAGCCCCGCTAGCGGGGGGGAACAATGAGCAGTTCTTC. Encoded protein: CSARAPLAGGNNEQFF. J is TRBJ2-1 and V is TRBV20-1; 12 nucleotides line up with TRBD2. CDR3 length: 16 amino acids. With V trimmed by 1 base and J by 5 bases, 6 bases remained unmatched. Germline CDR1 and CDR2: DFQATT and SNEGSKA (reference sequence).

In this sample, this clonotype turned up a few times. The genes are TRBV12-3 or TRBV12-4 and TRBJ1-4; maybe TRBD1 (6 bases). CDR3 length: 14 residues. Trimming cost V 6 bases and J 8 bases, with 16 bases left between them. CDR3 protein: CASRPGHQREKLFF. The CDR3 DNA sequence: TGTGCCAGCAGGCCGGGACACCAAAGAGAAAAACTGTTTTTT.

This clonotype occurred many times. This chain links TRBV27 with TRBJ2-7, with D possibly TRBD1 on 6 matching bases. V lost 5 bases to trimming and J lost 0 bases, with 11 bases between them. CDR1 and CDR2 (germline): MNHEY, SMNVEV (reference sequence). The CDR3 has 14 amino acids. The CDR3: CASSGQSSSYEQYF. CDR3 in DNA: TGTGCCAGCAGTGGACAGTCGAGCTCCTACGAGCAGTACTTC.

CDR3 coding DNA: TGCAGTGCTAGAGATCGGGGGCGGGGGGCCTACGAGCAGTACTTC. It yields the protein CSARDRGRGAYEQYF. V gene TRBV20-1 combines with J gene TRBJ2-5, with TRBD2 matching 8 bases. The assigned J gene may be wrong: the sequence end matches TRBJ2-7 better. This CDR3 comprises 15 residues. The germline V gene encodes CDR1 DFQATT and CDR2 SNEGSKA (reference sequence).

The CDR3 reads CASSGVRTEAFF. The DNA for the CDR3 is TGTGCCAGCAGCGGCGTGAGGACGGAAGCTTTCTTT. This chain links TRBV7-9 with TRBJ1-1; D not resolved. The V gene's germline CDR1 is SEHNR and CDR2 FQNEAQ (reference sequence). The V end was cut by 5 bases, the J end by 8 bases, with 12 bases between. The CDR3 length is 12 residues. Full variable domain (outside the CDR3, taken from reference TRBV7-9 and TRBJ1-1): DTGVSQNPRHKITKRGQNVTFRCDPISEHNRLYWYRQTLGQGPEFLTYFQNEAQLEKSRLLSDRFSAERPKGSFSTLEIQRTEQGDSAMYLCASSGVRTEAFFGQGTRLTVV.

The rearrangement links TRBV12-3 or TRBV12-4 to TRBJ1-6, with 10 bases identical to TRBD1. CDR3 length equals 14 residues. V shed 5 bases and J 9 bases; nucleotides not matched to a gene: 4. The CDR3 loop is CASSTGTGASPLHF. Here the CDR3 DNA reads TGTGCCAGCAGTACCGGGACAGGGGCTTCACCCCTCCACTTT.

In DNA form, the CDR3 reads TGTGCCAGCTCCCTTCCCGGGTCCTCCTCCTACAATGAGCAGTTCTTC. This codes for CASSLPGSSSYNEQFF. The chain uses TRBV7-2 and TRBJ2-1; D gene unclear. The CDR3 is 16 residues long. V was cut by 8 bases and J by 0 bases, with 17 bases left in between. Germline CDR1 and CDR2: SGHTA and FQGNSA.

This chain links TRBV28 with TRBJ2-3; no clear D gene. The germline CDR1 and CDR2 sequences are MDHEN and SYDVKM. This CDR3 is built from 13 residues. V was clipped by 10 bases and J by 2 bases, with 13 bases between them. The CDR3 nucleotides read TGTGCCACCTCTAGAGCCGCCACAGATACGCAGTATTTT. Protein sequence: CATSRAATDTQYF.